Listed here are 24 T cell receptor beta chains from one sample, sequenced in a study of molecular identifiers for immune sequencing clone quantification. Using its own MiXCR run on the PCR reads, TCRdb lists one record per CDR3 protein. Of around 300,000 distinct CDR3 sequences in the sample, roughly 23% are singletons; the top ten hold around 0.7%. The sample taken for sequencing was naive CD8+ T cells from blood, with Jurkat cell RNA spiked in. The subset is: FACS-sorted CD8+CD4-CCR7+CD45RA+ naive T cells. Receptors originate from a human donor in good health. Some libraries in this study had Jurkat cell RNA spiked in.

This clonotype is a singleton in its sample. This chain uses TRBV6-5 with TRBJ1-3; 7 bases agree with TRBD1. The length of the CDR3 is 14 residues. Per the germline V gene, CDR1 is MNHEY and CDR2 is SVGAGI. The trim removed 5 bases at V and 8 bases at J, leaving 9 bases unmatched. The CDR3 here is CASSDTGDGDTIYF. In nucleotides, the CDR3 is TGTGCCAGCAGTGATACAGGGGACGGAGACACCATATATTTT.

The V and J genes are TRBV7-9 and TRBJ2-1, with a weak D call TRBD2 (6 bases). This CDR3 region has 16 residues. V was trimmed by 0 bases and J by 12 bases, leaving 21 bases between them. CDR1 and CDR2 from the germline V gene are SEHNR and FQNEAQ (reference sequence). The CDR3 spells CASSLAGSGPQYVQFF. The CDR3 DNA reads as TGTGCCAGCAGCTTAGCAGGTAGCGGCCCGCAGTATGTGCAGTTCTTC.

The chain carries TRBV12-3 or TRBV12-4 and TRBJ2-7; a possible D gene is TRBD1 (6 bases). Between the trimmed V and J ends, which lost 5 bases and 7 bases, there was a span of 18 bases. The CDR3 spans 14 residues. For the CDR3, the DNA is TGTGCCAGCAGTCCGGGACACCCCTCCCTGGAGCAGTACTTC. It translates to CASSPGHPSLEQYF.

The CDR3 DNA is TGTGCCAGCAGCCCGGTAAACAGGGGGCAGGACACTGAAGCTTTCTTT. It translates to CASSPVNRGQDTEAFF. The chain joins TRBV5-4 to TRBJ1-1; 9 bases align to TRBD1. The V gene end was trimmed by 4 bases and the J gene end by 3 bases; junction bases not matched to a gene: 10. Per germline, CDR1 SGHNT and CDR2 YYREEE (reference sequence). The CDR3 runs 16 residues.

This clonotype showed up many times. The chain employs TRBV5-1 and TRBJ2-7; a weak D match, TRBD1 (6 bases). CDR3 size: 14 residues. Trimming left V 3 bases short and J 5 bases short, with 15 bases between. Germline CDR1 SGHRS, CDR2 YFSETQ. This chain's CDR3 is CASSWGTGPDEQYF. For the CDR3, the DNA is TGCGCCAGCAGCTGGGGTACAGGGCCCGACGAGCAGTACTTC.

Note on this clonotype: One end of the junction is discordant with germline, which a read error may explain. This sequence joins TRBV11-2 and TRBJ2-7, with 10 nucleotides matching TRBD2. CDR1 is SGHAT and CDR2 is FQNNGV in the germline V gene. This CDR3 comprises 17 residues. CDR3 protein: CASSSPLASGRLYELYF. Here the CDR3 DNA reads TGTGCCAGCAGCTCCCCTCTCGCTAGCGGGAGACTGTACGAGCTGTACTTC.

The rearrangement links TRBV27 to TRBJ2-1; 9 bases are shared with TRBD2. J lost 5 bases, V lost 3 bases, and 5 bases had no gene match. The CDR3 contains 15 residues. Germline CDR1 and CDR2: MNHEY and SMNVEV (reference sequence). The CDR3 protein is CASSLATSGHNEQFF. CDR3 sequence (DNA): TGTGCCAGCAGTTTGGCGACTAGCGGCCACAATGAGCAGTTCTTC.

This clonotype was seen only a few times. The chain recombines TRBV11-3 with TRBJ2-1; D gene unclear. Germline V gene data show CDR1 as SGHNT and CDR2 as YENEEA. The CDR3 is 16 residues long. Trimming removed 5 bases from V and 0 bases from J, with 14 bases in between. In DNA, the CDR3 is TGTGCCAGCAGCGAGGCCCCTCAAAGCTCCTACAATGAGCAGTTCTTC. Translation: CASSEAPQSSYNEQFF.

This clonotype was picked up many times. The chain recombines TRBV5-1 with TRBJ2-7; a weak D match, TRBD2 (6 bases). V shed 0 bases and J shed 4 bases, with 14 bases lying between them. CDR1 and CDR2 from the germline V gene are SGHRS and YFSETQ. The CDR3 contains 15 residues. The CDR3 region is CASSLAGGAGYEQYF. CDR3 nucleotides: TGCGCCAGCAGCTTGGCAGGCGGGGCCGGATACGAGCAGTACTTC.

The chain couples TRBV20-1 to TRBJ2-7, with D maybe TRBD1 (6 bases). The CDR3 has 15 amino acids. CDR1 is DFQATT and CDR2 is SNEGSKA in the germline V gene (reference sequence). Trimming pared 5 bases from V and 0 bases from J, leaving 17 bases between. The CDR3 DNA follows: TGCAGTGCTTCCCTCAGGGGACGAAGCTCCTACGAGCAGTACTTC. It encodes CSASLRGRSSYEQYF.

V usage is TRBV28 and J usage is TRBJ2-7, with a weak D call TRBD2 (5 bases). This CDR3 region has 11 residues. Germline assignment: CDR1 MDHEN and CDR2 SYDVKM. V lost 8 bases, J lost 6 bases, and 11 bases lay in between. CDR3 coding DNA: TGTGCCAGCGGCCTGGGGAGCGAGCAGTACTTC. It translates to CASGLGSEQYF.

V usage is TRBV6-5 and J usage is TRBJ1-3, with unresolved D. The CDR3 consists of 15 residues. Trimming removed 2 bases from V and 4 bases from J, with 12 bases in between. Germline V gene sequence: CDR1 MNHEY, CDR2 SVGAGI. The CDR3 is CASSYGREYGNTIYF. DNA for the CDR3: TGTGCCAGCAGTTACGGTCGGGAGTACGGAAACACCATATATTTT.

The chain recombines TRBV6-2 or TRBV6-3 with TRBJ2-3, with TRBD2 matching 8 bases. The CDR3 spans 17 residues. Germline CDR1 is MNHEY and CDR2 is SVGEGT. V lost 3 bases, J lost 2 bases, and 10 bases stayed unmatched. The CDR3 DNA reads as TGTGCCAGCAGTTATCCTCCGGGACTAGGTCTCACAGATACGCAGTATTTT. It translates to CASSYPPGLGLTDTQYF.

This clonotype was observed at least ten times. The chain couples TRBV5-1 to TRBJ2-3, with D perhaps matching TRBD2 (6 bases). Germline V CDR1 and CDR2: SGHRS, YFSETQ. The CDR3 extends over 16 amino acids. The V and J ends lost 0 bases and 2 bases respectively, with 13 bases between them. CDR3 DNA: TGCGCCAGCAGCTTGGATGAGGGAGGACTCACAGATACGCAGTATTTT. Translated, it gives CASSLDEGGLTDTQYF. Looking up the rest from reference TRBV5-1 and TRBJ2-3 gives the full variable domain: KAGVTQTPRYLIKTRGQQVTLSCSPISGHRSVSWYQQTPGQGLQFLFEYFSETQRNKGNFPGRFSGRQFSNSRSEMNVSTLELGDSALYLCASSLDEGGLTDTQYFGPGTRLTVL.

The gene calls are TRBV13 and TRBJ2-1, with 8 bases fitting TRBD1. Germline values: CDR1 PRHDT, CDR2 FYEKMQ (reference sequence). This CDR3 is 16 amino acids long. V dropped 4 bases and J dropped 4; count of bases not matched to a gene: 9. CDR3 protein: CASSSRQGSRYNEQFF. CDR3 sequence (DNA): TGTGCCAGCAGCTCCCGACAGGGGAGTAGGTACAATGAGCAGTTCTTC. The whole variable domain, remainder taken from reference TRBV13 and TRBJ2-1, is AAGVIQSPRHLIKEKRETATLKCYPIPRHDTVYWYQQGPGQDPQFLISFYEKMQSDKGSIPDRFSAQQFSDYHSELNMSSLELGDSALYFCASSSRQGSRYNEQFFGPGTRLTVL.

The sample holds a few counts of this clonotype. The CDR3 reads CASSGGLAGAETQYF. CDR3 nucleotides: TGTGCCAGCAGCGGGGGACTAGCGGGAGCTGAGACCCAGTACTTC. The V call is TRBV9, the J call TRBJ2-5, with TRBD2 identical over 14 bases. This CDR3 has 15 amino acids. The V gene's germline CDR1 is SGDLS and CDR2 YYNGEE. With V trimmed by 3 bases and J by 5 bases, 3 bases remained unmatched. The variable domain in full, completed from reference TRBV9 and TRBJ2-5, reads DSGVTQTPKHLITATGQRVTLRCSPRSGDLSVYWYQQSLDQGLQFLIQYYNGEERAKGNILERFSAQQFPDLHSELNLSSLELGDSALYFCASSGGLAGAETQYFGPGTRLLVL.

CDR3 bases: TGTGCCAGCACCGAAGCGTCAGTGGGCGGGAGTCGCCAAGAGACCCAGTACTTC. Translating gives CASTEASVGGSRQETQYF. The chain employs TRBV5-3 and TRBJ2-5, with 7 nucleotides matching TRBD2. TRBV5-3 counts as an open reading frame of uncertain function. The CDR3 runs to 18 residues. V was pared by 8 bases and J by 1 base, with 20 bases of the junction left unmatched.

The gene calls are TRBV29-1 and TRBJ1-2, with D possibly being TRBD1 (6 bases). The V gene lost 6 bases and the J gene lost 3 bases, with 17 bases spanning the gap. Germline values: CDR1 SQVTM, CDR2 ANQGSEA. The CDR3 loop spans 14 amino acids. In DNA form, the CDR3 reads TGCAGCGTGATCCTCCGGGACACTTACTATGGCTACACCTTC. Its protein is CSVILRDTYYGYTF. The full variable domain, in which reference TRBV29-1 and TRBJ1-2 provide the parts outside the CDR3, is SAVISQKPSRDICQRGTSLTIQCQVDSQVTMMFWYRQQPGQSLTLIATANQGSEATYESGFVIDKFPISRPNLTFSTLTVSNMSPEDSSIYLCSVILRDTYYGYTFGSGTRLTVV.

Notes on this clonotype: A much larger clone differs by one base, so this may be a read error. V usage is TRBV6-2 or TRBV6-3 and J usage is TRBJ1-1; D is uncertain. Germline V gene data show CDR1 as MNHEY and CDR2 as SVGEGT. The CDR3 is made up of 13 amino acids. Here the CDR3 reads CASTYAPNTEAFF. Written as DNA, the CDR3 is TGTGCCAGCACTTACGCCCCAAACACTGAAGCTTTCTTT.

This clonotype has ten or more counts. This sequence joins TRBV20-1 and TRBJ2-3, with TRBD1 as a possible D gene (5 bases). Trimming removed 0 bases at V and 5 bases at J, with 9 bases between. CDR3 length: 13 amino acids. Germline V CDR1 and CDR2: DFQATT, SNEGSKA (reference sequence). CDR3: CSARDTRVDTQYF. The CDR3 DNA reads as TGCAGTGCTAGAGATACCAGGGTAGATACGCAGTATTTT.

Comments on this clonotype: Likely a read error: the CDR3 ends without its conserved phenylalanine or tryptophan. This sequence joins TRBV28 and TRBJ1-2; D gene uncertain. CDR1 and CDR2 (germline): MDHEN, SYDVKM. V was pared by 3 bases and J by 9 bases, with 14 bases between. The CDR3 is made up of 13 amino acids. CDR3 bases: TGTGCCAGCAGTTTCAGCCGATCGAATCGCTACACCTTG. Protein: CASSFSRSNRYTL.

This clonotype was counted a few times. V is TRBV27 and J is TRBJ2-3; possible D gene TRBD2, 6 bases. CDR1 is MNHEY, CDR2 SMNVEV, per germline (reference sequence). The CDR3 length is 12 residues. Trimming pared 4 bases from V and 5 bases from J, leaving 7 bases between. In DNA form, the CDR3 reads TGTGCCAGCAGTTGGCGGGGAGATACGCAGTATTTT. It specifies CASSWRGDTQYF.

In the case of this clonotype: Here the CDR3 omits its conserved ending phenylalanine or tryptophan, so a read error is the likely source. CDR3 DNA sequence: TGCAGTGCTAGAGATGGGGGACAGGGCTCCTACGAGCAGTACCTC. Protein sequence: CSARDGGQGSYEQYL. The chain employs TRBV20-1 and TRBJ2-7, with TRBD1 identical over 9 bases. V dropped 0 bases and J dropped 0; count of bases not matched to a gene: 3. This CDR3 contains 15 residues. CDR1 and CDR2 from the germline V gene are DFQATT and SNEGSKA (reference sequence).

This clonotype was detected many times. The DNA for the CDR3 is TGTGCCAGCAGCTTCTCCTCTTTGTACGAGCAGTACTTC. Translating gives CASSFSSLYEQYF. The rearrangement links TRBV5-8 to TRBJ2-7; D uncertain. V dropped 2 bases and J dropped 4 bases, with 10 bases sitting between them. The CDR3 runs to 13 residues. CDR1 is SGHTS, CDR2 YDEGEE, per germline.